The rows below give T cell receptor beta chains drawn from one sample of a study of blood T cells in healthy people across ages. Using its own MiXCR run on the 5' RACE reads, TCRdb lists one record per CDR3 protein. The table has 650,000 to 1,000,000 distinct CDR3 sequences, 35% to 40% seen once. Sample: blood. The receptors shown here come from a man between 18 and 29 years old in good health. CDR3s include the opening cysteine and the closing phenylalanine or tryptophan. D genes are given only for firm matches. Clone size is given for some rows only: seen once, a few or many times, or a class if the clone is expanded.

abundance	v_gene	j_gene	d_gene	CDR3aa	CDR3nt
few	TRBV25-1	TRBJ1-2	NA	CATADSYGYTF	TGTGCCACCGCCGACAGTTATGGCTACACCTTC
NA	TRBV5-6	TRBJ2-5	TRBD1	CASSSLGRGGPIQGTQYF	TGTGCCAGCAGCTCTCTCGGAAGAGGGGGCCCAATACAAGGGACCCAGTACTTC
NA	TRBV12-3/TRBV12-4	TRBJ1-5	TRBD1	CASSMTAKQGAGQPQHF	TGTGCCAGCAGCATGACCGCCAAACAGGGGGCCGGGCAGCCCCAGCATTTT
once	TRBV20-1	TRBJ1-4	NA	CSAKPETGPREKLFF	TGCAGTGCCAAGCCAGAAACCGGACCAAGAGAAAAACTGTTTTTT
NA	TRBV4-1	TRBJ2-1	TRBD2	CASSQDWWRGGSSSYNEQFF	TGCGCCAGCAGCCAAGATTGGTGGCGGGGGGGTTCAAGCTCCTACAATGAGCAGTTCTTC
NA	TRBV7-8	TRBJ1-2	NA	CASSMTENYGYTF	TGTGCCAGCAGCATGACAGAGAACTATGGCTACACCTTC
NA	TRBV7-9	TRBJ2-3	TRBD2	CASSPRVAGGNAFTDTQYF	TGTGCCAGCAGCCCCCGGGTAGCGGGGGGGAACGCATTCACAGATACGCAGTATTTT
NA	TRBV7-8	TRBJ2-7	NA	CASSRLGEQYF	TGTGCCAGCAGCAGACTTGGAGAGCAGTACTTC
few	TRBV5-1	TRBJ1-3	NA	CASSLVGSGSGNTIYF	TGCGCCAGCAGCTTGGTGGGGAGCGGCTCTGGAAACACCATATATTTT
few	TRBV14	TRBJ1-6	NA	CASSQDSTGTYNSPLHF	TGTGCCAGCAGCCAAGACTCGACTGGGACCTATAATTCACCCCTCCACTTT
few	TRBV27	TRBJ1-2	NA	CASSLSPSSNGYTF	TGTGCCAGCAGTTTATCCCCATCTTCAAATGGCTACACCTTC
many	TRBV12-5	TRBJ2-3	NA	CASGLVGENTDTQYF	TGTGCTAGTGGTTTGGTCGGGGAGAACACAGATACGCAGTATTTT
few	TRBV30	TRBJ1-5	NA	CAWRQDSNQPQHF	TGTGCCTGGAGGCAGGACAGCAATCAGCCCCAGCATTTT
NA	TRBV12-3/TRBV12-4	TRBJ1-1	NA	CASSLGAGQAFF	TGTGCCAGCAGTTTAGGGGCAGGACAAGCTTTCTTT
few	TRBV12-3/TRBV12-4	TRBJ2-3	TRBD2	CASRQAGSTDTQYF	TGTGCCAGCAGGCAAGCGGGGAGCACAGATACGCAGTATTTT
NA	TRBV5-5	TRBJ1-6	NA	CASSLFLSSYNSPLHF	TGTGCCAGCAGCTTATTTCTGAGCTCCTATAATTCACCCCTCCACTTT
NA	TRBV7-2	TRBJ2-3	TRBD1	CASTKGQRTDTQYF	TGTGCCAGCACCAAGGGACAGCGCACAGATACGCAGTATTTT